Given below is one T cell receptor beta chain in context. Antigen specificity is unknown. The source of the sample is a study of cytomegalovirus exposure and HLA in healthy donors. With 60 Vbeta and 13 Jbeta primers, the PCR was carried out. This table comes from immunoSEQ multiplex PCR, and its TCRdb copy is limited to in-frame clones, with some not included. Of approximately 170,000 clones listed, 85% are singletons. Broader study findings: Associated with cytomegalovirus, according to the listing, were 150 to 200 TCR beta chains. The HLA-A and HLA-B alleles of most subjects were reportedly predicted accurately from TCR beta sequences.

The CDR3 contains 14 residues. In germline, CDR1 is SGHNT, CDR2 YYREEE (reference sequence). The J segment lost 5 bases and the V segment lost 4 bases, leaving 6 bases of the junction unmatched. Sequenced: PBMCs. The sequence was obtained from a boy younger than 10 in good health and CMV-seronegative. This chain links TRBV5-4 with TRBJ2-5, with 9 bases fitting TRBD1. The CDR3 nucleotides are TGTGCCAGCAGCCCCGGACAGGGGACTGAGACCCAGTACTTC. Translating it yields CASSPGQGTETQYF.